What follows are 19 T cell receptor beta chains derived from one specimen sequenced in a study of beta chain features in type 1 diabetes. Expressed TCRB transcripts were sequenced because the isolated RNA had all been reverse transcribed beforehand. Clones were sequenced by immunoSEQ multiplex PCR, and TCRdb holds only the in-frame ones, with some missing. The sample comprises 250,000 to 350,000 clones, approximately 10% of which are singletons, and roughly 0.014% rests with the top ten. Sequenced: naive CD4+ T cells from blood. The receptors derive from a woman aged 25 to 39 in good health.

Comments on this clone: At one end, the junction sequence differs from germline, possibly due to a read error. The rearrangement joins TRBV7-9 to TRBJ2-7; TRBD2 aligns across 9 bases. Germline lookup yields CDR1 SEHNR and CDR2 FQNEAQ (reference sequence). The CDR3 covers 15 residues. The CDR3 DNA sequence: TGTGCCAGCAGCCCCCCCGGGACTAGCTATGCTCCTGTTCTCTTC. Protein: CASSPPGTSYAPVLF. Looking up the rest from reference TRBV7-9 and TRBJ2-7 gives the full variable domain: DTGVSQNPRHKITKRGQNVTFRCDPISEHNRLYWYRQTLGQGPEFLTYFQNEAQLEKSRLLSDRFSAERPKGSFSTLEIQRTEQGDSAMYLCASSPPGTSYAPVLFGPGTRLTVT.

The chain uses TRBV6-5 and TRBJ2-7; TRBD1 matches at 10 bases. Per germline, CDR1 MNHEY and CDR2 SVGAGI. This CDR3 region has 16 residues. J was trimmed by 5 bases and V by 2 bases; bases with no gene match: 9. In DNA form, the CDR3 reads TGTGCCAGCAGTTACGGATCGGGACAGGGGAACGACGAGCAGTACTTC. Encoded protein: CASSYGSGQGNDEQYF.

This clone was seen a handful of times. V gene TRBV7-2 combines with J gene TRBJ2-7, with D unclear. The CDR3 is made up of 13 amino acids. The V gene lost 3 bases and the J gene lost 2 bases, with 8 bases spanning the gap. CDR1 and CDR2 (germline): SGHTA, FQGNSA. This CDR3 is CASSFPGPYEQYF. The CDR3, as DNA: TGTGCCAGCAGCTTCCCTGGCCCCTACGAGCAGTACTTC.

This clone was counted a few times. CDR3 coding DNA: TGCAGCGCCGGAGCCAGCACTGAAGCTTTCTTT. Translation gives CSAGASTEAFF. This chain joins TRBV29-1 and TRBJ1-1; D is ambiguous. The CDR3 has 11 residues. CDR1 is SQVTM, CDR2 ANQGSEA, per germline. Trimming cost V 7 bases and J 4 bases, with 10 bases left between them. Complete variable domain (other parts from reference TRBV29-1 and TRBJ1-1): SAVISQKPSRDICQRGTSLTIQCQVDSQVTMMFWYRQQPGQSLTLIATANQGSEATYESGFVIDKFPISRPNLTFSTLTVSNMSPEDSSIYLCSAGASTEAFFGQGTRLTVV.

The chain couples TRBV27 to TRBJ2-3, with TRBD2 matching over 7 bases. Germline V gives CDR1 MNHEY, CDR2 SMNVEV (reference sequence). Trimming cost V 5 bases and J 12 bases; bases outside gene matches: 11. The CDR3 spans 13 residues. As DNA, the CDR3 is TGTGCCAGCAGTCCCCGTCGGCTAGCGGATCAGTATTTT. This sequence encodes CASSPRRLADQYF.

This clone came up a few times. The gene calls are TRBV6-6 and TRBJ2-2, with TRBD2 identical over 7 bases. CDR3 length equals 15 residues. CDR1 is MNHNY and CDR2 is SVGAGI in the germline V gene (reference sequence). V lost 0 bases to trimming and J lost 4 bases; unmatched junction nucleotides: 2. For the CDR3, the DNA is TGTGCCAGCAGTTACTCGACTAGCAGCACCGGGGAGCTGTTTTTT. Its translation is CASSYSTSSTGELFF.

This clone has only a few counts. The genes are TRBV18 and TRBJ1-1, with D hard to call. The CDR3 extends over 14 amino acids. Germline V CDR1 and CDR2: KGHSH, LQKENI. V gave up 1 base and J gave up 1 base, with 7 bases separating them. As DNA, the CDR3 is TGTGCCAGCTCACCACAGAGAGAGAACACTGAAGCTTTCTTT. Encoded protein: CASSPQRENTEAFF. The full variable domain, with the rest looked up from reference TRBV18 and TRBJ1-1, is NAGVMQNPRHLVRRRGQEARLRCSPMKGHSHVYWYRQLPEEGLKFMVYLQKENIIDESGMPKERFSAEFPKEGPSILRIQQVVRGDSAAYFCASSPQRENTEAFFGQGTRLTVV.

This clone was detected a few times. Here the CDR3 reads CASRLATNYGYTF. The CDR3 coding sequence is TGTGCCAGCAGACTAGCAACTAACTATGGCTACACCTTC. This chain uses TRBV28 with TRBJ1-2, with D unresolved. There are 13 residues in the CDR3. Deletions cut 6 bases from V and 0 bases from J, with 8 bases between. Germline-derived CDR1 and CDR2 are MDHEN and SYDVKM.

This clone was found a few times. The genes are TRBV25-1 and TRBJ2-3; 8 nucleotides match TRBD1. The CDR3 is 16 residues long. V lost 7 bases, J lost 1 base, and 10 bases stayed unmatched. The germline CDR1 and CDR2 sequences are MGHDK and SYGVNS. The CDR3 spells CASTPTPGQGTDTQYF. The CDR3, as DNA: TGTGCCAGCACACCTACACCGGGACAGGGCACAGATACGCAGTATTTT.

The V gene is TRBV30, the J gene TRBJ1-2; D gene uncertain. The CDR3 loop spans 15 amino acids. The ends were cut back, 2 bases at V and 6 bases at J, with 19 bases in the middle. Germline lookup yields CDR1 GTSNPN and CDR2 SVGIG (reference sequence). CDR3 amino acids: CAWSSFLRGSNGYTF. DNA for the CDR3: TGTGCCTGGAGTTCTTTCCTCCGGGGAAGTAATGGCTACACCTTC.

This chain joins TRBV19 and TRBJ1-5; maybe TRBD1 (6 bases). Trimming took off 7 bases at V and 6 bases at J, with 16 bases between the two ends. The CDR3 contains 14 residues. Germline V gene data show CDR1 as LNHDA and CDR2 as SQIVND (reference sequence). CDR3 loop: CASTENRESQPQHF. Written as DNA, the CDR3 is TGTGCCAGTACCGAGAACAGGGAAAGTCAGCCCCAGCATTTT.

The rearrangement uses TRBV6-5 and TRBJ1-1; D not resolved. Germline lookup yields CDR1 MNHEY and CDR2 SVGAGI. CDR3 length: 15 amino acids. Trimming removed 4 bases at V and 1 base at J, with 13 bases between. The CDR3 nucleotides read TGTGCCAGCAGTTTCGGGGTGGATTGGAACACTGAAGCTTTCTTT. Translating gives CASSFGVDWNTEAFF.

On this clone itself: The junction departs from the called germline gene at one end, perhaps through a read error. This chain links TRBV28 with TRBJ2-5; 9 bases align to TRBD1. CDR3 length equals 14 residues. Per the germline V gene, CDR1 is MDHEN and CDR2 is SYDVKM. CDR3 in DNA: TGTGCCAGCAGCCTACAGGGGGCCCAAGCGACCCAGTACTTC. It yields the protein CASSLQGAQATQYF.

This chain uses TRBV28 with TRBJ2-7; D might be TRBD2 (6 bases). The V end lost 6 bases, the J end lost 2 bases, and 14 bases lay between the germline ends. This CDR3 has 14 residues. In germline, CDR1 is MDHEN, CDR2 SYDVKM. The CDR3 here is CASRFALAAYEQYF. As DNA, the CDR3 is TGTGCCAGCAGATTCGCACTAGCAGCCTACGAGCAGTACTTC.

The CDR3 DNA sequence: TGTGCCAGCAGTGTAGGAGGGACTAGGGGGAATGAGCAGTTCTTC. It specifies CASSVGGTRGNEQFF. This chain connects TRBV25-1 to TRBJ2-1, with 8 bases lining up with TRBD2. The junction had 9 bases not matched to a gene; V was cut back by 4 bases and J by 7 bases. CDR1 and CDR2 from the germline V gene are MGHDK and SYGVNS. The CDR3 has 15 amino acids. Using reference TRBV25-1 and TRBJ2-1 for the parts outside the CDR3, the full variable domain is EADIYQTPRYLVIGTGKKITLECSQTMGHDKMYWYQQDPGMELHLIHYSYGVNSTEKGDLSSESTVSRIRTEHFPLTLESARPSHTSQYLCASSVGGTRGNEQFFGPGTRLTVL.

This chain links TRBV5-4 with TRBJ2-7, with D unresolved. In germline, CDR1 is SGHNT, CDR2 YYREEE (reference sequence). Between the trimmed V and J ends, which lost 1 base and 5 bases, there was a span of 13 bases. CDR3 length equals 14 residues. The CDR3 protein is CASSLFVLPHEQYF. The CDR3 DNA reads TGTGCCAGCAGCTTGTTCGTCCTACCCCACGAGCAGTACTTC. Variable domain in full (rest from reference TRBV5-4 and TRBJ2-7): ETGVTQSPTHLIKTRGQQVTLRCSSQSGHNTVSWYQQALGQGPQFIFQYYREEENGRGNFPPRFSGLQFPNYSSELNVNALELDDSALYLCASSLFVLPHEQYFGPGTRLTVT.

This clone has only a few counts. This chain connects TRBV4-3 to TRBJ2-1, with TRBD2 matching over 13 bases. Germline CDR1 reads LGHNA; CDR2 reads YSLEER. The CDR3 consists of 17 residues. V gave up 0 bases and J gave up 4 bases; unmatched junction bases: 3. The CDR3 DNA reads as TGCGCCAGCAGCCAAGATCGGACTAGCGGGGGATACAATGAGCAGTTCTTC. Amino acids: CASSQDRTSGGYNEQFF.

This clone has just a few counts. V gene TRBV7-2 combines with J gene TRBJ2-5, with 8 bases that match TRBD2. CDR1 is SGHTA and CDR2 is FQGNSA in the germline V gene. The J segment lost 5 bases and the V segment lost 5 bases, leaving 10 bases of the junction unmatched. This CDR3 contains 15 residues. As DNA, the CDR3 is TGTGCCAGCAGCGAGGGGACTAGGGGAGGGGAGACCCAGTACTTC. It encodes CASSEGTRGGETQYF.

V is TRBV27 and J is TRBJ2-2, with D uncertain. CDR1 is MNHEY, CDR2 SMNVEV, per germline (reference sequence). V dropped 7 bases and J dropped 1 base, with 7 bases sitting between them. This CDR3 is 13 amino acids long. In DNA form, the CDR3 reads TGTGCCAGCACAAGGAGGAACACCGGGGAGCTGTTTTTT. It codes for CASTRRNTGELFF.